A selection of T cell receptor beta chains follows, all from one sample in a study of blood T cell repertoires in COVID-19. Sequencing was performed with immunoSEQ multiplex PCR; in TCRdb, only in-frame clones are kept and a portion is missing. The sample has about 69,000 clones; roughly 80% are singletons. Material for sequencing was peripheral blood. These receptors originate from a woman older than 75 with acute or convalescent COVID-19. Each CDR3 is given with its conserved first and last residue. The order of the fields is D gene, V gene, clone size, J gene, CDR3 DNA, CDR3 protein. The D gene is left open where the match is weak. Clone size, where shown, is once, few, many, or a class for clones that have expanded.

D: .; V: TRBV19; size: once; J: TRBJ2-6; DNA: TGTGCCAGTAGTATCGGAGTTACCTCTGGGGCCAACGTCCTGACTTTC; CDR3: CASSIGVTSGANVLTF
D: TRBD1; V: TRBV19; size: .; J: TRBJ2-4; DNA: TGTGCCAGTAGCTCGGACAGGTCGCACATTCAGTACTTC; CDR3: CASSSDRSHIQYF
D: TRBD2; V: TRBV7-2; size: .; J: TRBJ2-5; DNA: TGTGCCAGCAGCTTAGGGGGGGGGATGGAGACCCAGTACTTC; CDR3: CASSLGGGMETQYF
D: .; V: TRBV18; size: .; J: TRBJ1-2; DNA: TGTGCCAGCTCACCAGGGCTCGACTATGGCTACACCTTC; CDR3: CASSPGLDYGYTF
D: .; V: TRBV5-1; size: .; J: TRBJ1-2; DNA: TGCGCCAGCAGCTTGGACAGGTATGGCTACACCTTC; CDR3: CASSLDRYGYTF
D: TRBD1; V: TRBV19; size: .; J: TRBJ1-2; DNA: TGTGCCAGTAGTACTAAGACAGGGGTGCACTATGGCTACACCTTC; CDR3: CASSTKTGVHYGYTF
D: TRBD1; V: TRBV5-1; size: .; J: TRBJ1-4; DNA: TGCGCCAGCAGCCCACGGGACAGTACTAATGAAAAACTGTTTTTT; CDR3: CASSPRDSTNEKLFF
D: TRBD1; V: TRBV15; size: few; J: TRBJ1-5; DNA: TGTGCCACCAGCAGAGACTTGACCGGGACAGGGGATCAGCCCCAGCATTTT; CDR3: CATSRDLTGTGDQPQHF
D: TRBD2; V: TRBV4-1; size: .; J: TRBJ2-4; DNA: TGCGCCAGCAGCCCCTCAATAGCGGGGGGCTCTACTACCGCGAAAAACATTCAGTACTTC; CDR3: CASSPSIAGGSTTAKNIQYF
D: .; V: TRBV7-9; size: .; J: TRBJ2-3; DNA: TGTGCCAGCAGCTTGGCAGGGGCAGATACGCAGTATTTT; CDR3: CASSLAGADTQYF
D: TRBD1; V: TRBV20-1; size: .; J: TRBJ1-3; DNA: TGCAGTGCTAGTGGGGACAGGCGCGGAGGCAACACCATATATTTT; CDR3: CSASGDRRGGNTIYF
D: TRBD1; V: TRBV13; size: few; J: TRBJ2-7; DNA: TGTGCCAGCAGCTCCACAAGACAGGGTGGCGAGCAGTACTTC; CDR3: CASSSTRQGGEQYF
D: TRBD1; V: TRBV10-3; size: .; J: TRBJ1-2; DNA: TGTGCCATCAGTGGTAAGACAGGGATGCTGTGGTATGGCTACACCTTC; CDR3: CAISGKTGMLWYGYTF